The clone carrying this TCR beta chain was observed many times. The target antigen is unknown. V lost 4 bases to trimming and J lost 2 bases, with 10 bases between them. The CDR3 sequence is 14 residues long. Peripheral blood, about 9.8 milliliters per donor, was collected. At least 6 million PBMCs were isolated per sample. These data originate in a study of blood T cells in healthy people across ages. Broader study findings: Long-lived and aged donors differed, with more naive CD4+ cells and higher diversity in the long-lived.

A second PCR, run for about 6 to 11 cycles, used a sample-barcoded 5' primer plus a J-beta primer mix. Per-sample output comprised a minimum of 2.5 million paired-end reads containing CDR3. TCRdb reanalysed the 5' RACE reads using MiXCR and keeps one entry per CDR3 protein. This table has 630,000 or so distinct CDR3 sequences, about a third appearing once. The receptor was derived from a woman over 75 in good health. The chain joins TRBV12-3 or TRBV12-4 to TRBJ2-3; D possibly corresponds to TRBD1 (5 bases). The material sequenced was blood. This CDR3 is CASSWQGSTDTQYF. CDR3 coding DNA: TGTGCCAGCAGTTGGCAGGGCTCCACAGATACGCAGTATTTT.